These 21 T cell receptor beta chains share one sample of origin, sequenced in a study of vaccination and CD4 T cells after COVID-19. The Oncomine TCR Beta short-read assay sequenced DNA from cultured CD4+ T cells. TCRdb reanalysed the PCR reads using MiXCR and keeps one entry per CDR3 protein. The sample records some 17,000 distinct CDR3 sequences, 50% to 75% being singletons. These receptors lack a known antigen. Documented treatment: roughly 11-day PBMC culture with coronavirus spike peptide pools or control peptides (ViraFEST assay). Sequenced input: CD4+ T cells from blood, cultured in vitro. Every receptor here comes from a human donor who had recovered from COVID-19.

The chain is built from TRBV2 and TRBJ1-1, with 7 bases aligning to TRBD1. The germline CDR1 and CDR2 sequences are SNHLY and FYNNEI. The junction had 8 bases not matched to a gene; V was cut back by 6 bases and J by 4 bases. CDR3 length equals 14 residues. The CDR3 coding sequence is TGTGCCAGCAGGGTAGACAGGGTAGGCACTGAAGCTTTCTTT. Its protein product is CASRVDRVGTEAFF.

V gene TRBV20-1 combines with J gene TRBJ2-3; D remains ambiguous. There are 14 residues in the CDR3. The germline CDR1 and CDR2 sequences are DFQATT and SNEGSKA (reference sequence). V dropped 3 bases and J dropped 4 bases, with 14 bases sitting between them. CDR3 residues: CSASGTHSADTQYF. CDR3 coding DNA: TGCAGTGCTAGCGGAACCCATTCAGCAGATACGCAGTATTTT.

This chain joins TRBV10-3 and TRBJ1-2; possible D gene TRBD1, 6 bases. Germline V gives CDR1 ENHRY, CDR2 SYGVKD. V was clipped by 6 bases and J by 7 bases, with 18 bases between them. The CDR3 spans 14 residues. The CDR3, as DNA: TGTGCCATCAGGGGGACATTAACCGGGGGTGGCTACACCTTC. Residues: CAIRGTLTGGGYTF.

CDR3 protein: CASSPTANYGYTF. The CDR3 nucleotides read TGCGCCAGCAGCCCCACAGCTAACTATGGCTACACCTTC. J is TRBJ1-2 and V is TRBV5-1, with unresolved D. There are 13 residues in the CDR3. CDR1 is SGHRS, CDR2 YFSETQ, per germline. The germline V and J ends were trimmed by 4 bases and 0 bases, with 7 bases remaining between them.

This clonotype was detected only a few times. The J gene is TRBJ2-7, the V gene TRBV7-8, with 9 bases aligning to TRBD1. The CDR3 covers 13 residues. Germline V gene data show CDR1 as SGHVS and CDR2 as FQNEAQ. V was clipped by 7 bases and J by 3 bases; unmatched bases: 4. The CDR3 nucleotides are TGTGCCAGCAAGGAGGACAGGGGCTACGAGCAGTACTTC. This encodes CASKEDRGYEQYF.

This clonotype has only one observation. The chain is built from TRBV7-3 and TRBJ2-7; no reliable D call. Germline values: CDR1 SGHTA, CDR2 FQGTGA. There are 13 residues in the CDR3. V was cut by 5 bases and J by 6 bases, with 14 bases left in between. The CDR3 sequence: CASSPDPWGEQYF. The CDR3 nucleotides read TGTGCCAGCAGCCCCGATCCGTGGGGCGAGCAGTACTTC.

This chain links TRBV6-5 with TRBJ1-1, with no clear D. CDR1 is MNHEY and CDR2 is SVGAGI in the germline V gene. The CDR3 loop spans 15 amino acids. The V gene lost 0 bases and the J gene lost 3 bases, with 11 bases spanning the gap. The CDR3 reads CASSYSRTVDTEAFF. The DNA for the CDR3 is TGTGCCAGCAGTTACTCGAGGACCGTTGACACTGAAGCTTTCTTT.

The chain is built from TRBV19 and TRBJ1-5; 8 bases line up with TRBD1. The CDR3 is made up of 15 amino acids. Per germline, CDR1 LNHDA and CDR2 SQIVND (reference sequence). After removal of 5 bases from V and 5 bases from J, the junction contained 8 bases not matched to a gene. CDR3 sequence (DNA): TGTGCCAGTAGTGAGTGGACAGGGATGCATCAGCCCCAGCATTTT. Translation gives CASSEWTGMHQPQHF.

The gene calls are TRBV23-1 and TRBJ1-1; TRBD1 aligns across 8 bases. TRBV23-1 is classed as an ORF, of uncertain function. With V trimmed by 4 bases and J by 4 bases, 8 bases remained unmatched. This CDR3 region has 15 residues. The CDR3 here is CASSPDRGWVTEAFF. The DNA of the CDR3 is TGCGCCAGCAGTCCAGACAGGGGATGGGTCACTGAAGCTTTCTTT.

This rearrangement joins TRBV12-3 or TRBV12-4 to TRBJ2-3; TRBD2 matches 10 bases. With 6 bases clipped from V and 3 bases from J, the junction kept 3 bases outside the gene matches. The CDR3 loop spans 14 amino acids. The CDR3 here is CASRPSGRTDTQYF. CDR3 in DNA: TGTGCCAGCAGACCTAGCGGGAGAACAGATACGCAGTATTTT.

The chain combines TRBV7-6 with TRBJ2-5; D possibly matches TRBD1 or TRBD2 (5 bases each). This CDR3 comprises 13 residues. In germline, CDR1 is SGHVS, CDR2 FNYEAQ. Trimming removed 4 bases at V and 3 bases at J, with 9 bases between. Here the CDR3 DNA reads TGTGCCAGCAGCTCCTGGGGGAAAGAGACCCAGTACTTC. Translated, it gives CASSSWGKETQYF.

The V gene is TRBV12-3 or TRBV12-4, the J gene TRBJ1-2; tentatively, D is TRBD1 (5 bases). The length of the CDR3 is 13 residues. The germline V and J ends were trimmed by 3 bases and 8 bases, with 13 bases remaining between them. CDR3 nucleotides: TGTGCCAGCAGTTTCCCCAGGGTTGGAGGCTACACCTTC. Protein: CASSFPRVGGYTF.

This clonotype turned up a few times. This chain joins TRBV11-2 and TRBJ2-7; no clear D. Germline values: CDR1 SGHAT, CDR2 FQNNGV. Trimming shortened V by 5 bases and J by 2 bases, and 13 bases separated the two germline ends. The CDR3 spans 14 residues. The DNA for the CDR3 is TGTGCCAGCAGCGGGCTCGCGAATCCCTACGAGCAGTACTTC. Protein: CASSGLANPYEQYF.

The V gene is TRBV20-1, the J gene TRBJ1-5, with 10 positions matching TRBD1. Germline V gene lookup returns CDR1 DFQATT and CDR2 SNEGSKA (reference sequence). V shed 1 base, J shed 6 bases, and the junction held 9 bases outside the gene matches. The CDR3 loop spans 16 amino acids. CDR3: CSARVAGQGVFQPQHF. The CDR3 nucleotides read TGCAGTGCTAGAGTGGCCGGACAGGGGGTTTTTCAGCCCCAGCATTTT.

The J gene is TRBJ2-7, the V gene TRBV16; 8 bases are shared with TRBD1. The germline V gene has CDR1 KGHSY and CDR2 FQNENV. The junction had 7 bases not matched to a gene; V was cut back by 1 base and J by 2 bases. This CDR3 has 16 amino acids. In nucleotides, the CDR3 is TGTGCCAGCAGCCAATACCGACAGGGGCAGACCTACGAGCAGTACTTC. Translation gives CASSQYRQGQTYEQYF.

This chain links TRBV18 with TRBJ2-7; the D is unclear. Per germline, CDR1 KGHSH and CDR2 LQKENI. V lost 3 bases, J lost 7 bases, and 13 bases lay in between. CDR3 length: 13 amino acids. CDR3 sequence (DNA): TGTGCCAGCTCACCCGACACTTACGGGGAGCAGTACTTC. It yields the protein CASSPDTYGEQYF.

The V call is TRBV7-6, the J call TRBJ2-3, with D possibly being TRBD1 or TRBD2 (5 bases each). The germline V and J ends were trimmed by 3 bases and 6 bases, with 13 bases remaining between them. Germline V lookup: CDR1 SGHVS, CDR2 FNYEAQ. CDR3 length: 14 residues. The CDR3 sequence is CASSFGGDQDTQYF. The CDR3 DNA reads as TGTGCCAGCAGCTTTGGTGGGGACCAGGATACGCAGTATTTT.

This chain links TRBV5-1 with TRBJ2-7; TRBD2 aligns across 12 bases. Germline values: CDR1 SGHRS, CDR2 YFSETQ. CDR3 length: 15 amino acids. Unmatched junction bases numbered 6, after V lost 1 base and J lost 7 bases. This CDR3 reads CASSLSSGRAGEQYF. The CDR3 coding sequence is TGCGCCAGCAGCTTGTCTAGCGGGAGGGCCGGGGAGCAGTACTTC.

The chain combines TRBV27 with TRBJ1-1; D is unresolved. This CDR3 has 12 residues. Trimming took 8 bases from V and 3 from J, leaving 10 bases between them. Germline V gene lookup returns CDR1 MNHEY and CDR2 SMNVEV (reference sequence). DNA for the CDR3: TGTGCCAGCTCTGACTCATACACTGAAGCTTTCTTT. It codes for CASSDSYTEAFF.

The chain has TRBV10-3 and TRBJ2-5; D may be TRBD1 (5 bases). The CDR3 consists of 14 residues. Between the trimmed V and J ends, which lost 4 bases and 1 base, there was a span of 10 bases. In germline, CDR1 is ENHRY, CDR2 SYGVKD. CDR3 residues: CAISVSTGQETQYF. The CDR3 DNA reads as TGTGCCATCAGTGTTAGCACAGGCCAAGAGACCCAGTACTTC.

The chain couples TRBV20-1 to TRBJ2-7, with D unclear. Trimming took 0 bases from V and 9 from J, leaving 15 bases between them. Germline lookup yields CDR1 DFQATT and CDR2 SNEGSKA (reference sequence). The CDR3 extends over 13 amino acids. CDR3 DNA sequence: TGCAGTGCTAGAGAGCCAACCAGTACGGTGCAGTACTTC. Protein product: CSAREPTSTVQYF.